The present entry profiles one TCR beta chain with its context. Its antigen is unknown. No clone much larger than this one lies a single base away; base qualities are absent. The sample belongs to a study of cytomegalovirus exposure and HLA in healthy donors (TCRdb year 2017). With respect to the entire study: According to an earlier analysis of several hundred of the donors, about 179 million T cells yielded roughly 110 million unique TCR beta sequences and 276 Gb of sequence data. The study was designed to test whether signatures of past pathogen exposure could be identified by cataloging public T cell receptors. The later analysis used no new phenotypic data to find candidate immune exposures, relying instead on TCR beta sequences and their occurrence across donors. Using immunosequencing, the study profiled T cell repertoires from about 610 subjects and related those repertoires to cytomegalovirus serostatus. Genome-wide SNP genotypes for about 65% of the 666 donors were used in a later genetic analysis, which treated that subset as a discovery cohort. Both class I and class II loci were covered by HLA typing, at four-digit resolution. The number of typed donors differed by locus: about 620-640 for A, B, C, DRB1 and DQB1; 522 for DQA1; some 590 for DPA1; and some 430 for DPB1. Donor age, sex, ethnicity and CMV serostatus were collected together with the repertoire data. To predict cytomegalovirus infection status, the study brought together high-throughput TCR immunosequencing, statistical association of individual TCRs with disease status, and machine learning. In addition to the first cohort of 666 subjects, a separate validation cohort of under 150 different subjects was used. Roughly 5 DR-DQ haplotypes were handled as single units for association and clustering, since linkage in the cohort was strong. Among around 400 genotyped donors of the cohort, an average of around 240,000 unique TCR beta nucleotide sequences were sequenced per donor, around 20% of them non-productive. A later analysis re-analyzed previously published TCR beta repertoires from roughly 690 donors and added high-resolution HLA genotyping to study TCR occurrence patterns. About 310 gigabases of sequencing data and approximately 80 million unique TCR sequences were included in an early release covering over 600 HLA-typed donors. All discovery cohort repertoires had been generated using a single sequencing platform. An earlier analysis of 587 of the donors used high-throughput TCR beta sequencing to judge whether each TCR beta V gene segment behaved as functional or pseudogenic. The genetic ancestry cluster associated with self-reported Caucasian donors included about 84% of the approximately 430 genotyped donors. General study outcomes and caveats: The cohort was sequenced for TCR beta chains only, and without alpha or paired-chain data the features that could be detected were limited. HLA typing was unavailable for some donors at each locus, so association tests used only the typed subset. In vitro tests confirmed that a few of the cytomegalovirus-associated TCR beta chains recognize cytomegalovirus antigens. Presence/absence analyses assumed roughly uniform sequencing depth across donors, an assumption that may not hold. In a later analysis, most CMV-associated TCR beta chains were found to appear HLA-restricted, with HLA associations seemingly driven largely by CMV exposure. A cluster of highly shared sequence variants was judged likely to represent a technical artifact of the sequencing pipeline. In a later analysis, several top co-occurrence clusters were reported to appear linked to parvovirus B19, influenza, CMV and Epstein-Barr virus. Across donors, most TCR sequences were observed very rarely, whereas some public TCRs were present in many individuals. In a later analysis, HLA-associated TCR beta chains showed more clonal expansion and lower generation probabilities than non-associated chains that were equally common. An association between a missense DCLRE1C variant and V-gene and J-gene trimming of TCR beta chains was found in a later genetic analysis and replicated in an independent cohort. At a false discovery rate of 0.05, a later analysis linked approximately 18,000 TCR beta sequences to specific HLA alleles. Some IMGT-functional V segments, including TRBV6-2 and TRBV6-3, could not be distinguished by the 87-base-pair reads and were therefore excluded. Immune exposure information for the cohort was limited to CMV serostatus. Because counts were too low, approximately 15 rarely observed V segments, including chromosome 9 orphons, were excluded from the earlier analysis of 500 to 700 of the donors. According to a later genetic analysis, donors in an Asian-associated ancestry cluster had fewer N-insertions in productive TCRs than the approximately 630-donor mean. A further reported finding was that TCR beta sequences accurately predicted the HLA-A and HLA-B alleles for most subjects in the first cohort. In an earlier analysis of about 550 of the donors, most TCR beta V segments were observed in productive rearrangements about 87% or about 30% of the time, broadly matching IMGT annotations. Cytomegalovirus status was reported to be diagnosed by the classifier with high specificity and sensitivity in both the original and validation cohorts. In a later analysis, TCR association rates were found to vary across HLA loci, with the most associated TCRs seen for DRB1 alleles and the fewest for HLA-C alleles. It was suggested by the authors that the approach could potentially be generalized to other disease states and immunological phenotypes. Assigning TCR associations to individual alleles was difficult when HLA alleles, especially DR and DQ, strongly co-occurred. The study listed 150 to 200 TCR beta chains as associated with cytomegalovirus. Correlated functional status among segregating V segments might reflect linkage disequilibrium, but an unknown experimental factor could not be ruled out.

Receptor libraries were prepared by the immunoSEQ multiplex PCR assay. For the multiplex PCR, a mixture combining 60 forward primers for TCR Vbeta segments and 13 reverse primers for TCR Jbeta segments was used. The CDR3 region of rearranged TCR beta genes was amplified from genomic DNA by a multiplex PCR assay. Amplified TCR beta libraries were sequenced as 87-base-pair reads on the Illumina HiSeq System. The authors' analysis ran thus. Across the roughly 640 repertoires, a later analysis counted approximately 83 million unique TCR beta chains, 9.5 million to 12 million of which were shared by at least two donors. A nearest-neighbor algorithm error-corrected the raw reads and collapsed the reads into unique sequences, merging closely related sequences to remove PCR and sequencing errors. V, D and J gene segments were assigned by aligning CDR3 sequences to IMGT reference sequences. For a sequence to be retained, a match of at least six nucleotides to both a V gene segment and a J gene segment was required. Rearrangements were classified as productive when the CDR3 lacked stop codons and remained in frame with V and J, and all other rearrangements were classified as non-productive. CDR3 was defined according to IMGT convention as the region running from the second conserved V-encoded cysteine to the conserved J-encoded phenylalanine. The earlier analysis of a few hundred of the donors excluded any sequence lacking an unambiguous match to a single V gene segment. An earlier analysis of approximately 590 of the donors called V segments functional above 56.7% productive rearrangements and segregating when the between-donor standard deviation exceeded 5%. A statistical classification framework was built for diagnosing cytomegalovirus status from the catalog of TCR beta chain sequences. V and J gene assignment, in a later analysis, came from comparing TCR nucleotide sequences with IMGT/GENE-DB human TR gene sequences. In a later analysis, CDR3 sequences and most-parsimonious VDJ recombination scenarios were assigned using the TCRdist pipeline. In a later analysis, each TCR beta chain was defined by its CDR3 amino acid sequence together with its V-gene family, and reads lacking a unique V-gene family were excluded. In a later analysis, 450 to 600 highly shared, low-generation-probability nucleotide sequences were removed to address suspected cross-contamination and a sequencing artifact. In a later analysis, a clonal expansion index was calculated for each public chain from normalized within-repertoire ranks of inferred template counts. In a later analysis, generation probabilities were computed using a VDJ recombination model fitted to out-of-frame rearrangements, and the results were checked against IGoR. In a later analysis, hypergeometric tests were used to score TCR-TCR, TCR-HLA and TCR-CMV co-occurrence, with a repertoire-size bias correction applied to TCR pairs. In a later analysis, false discovery rates were estimated by permuting HLA or CMV assignments 20 times. In a later analysis, co-occurring TCRs were grouped using DBSCAN, and TCRdist sequence similarity was added for clustering within HLA-allele-positive subsets. Repertoires with fewer than 30,000 or more than 120,000 public chains were left out of co-occurrence clustering, as were four to six repertoires with anomalous nucleotide sharing. As stored in TCRdb, this immuneACCESS dataset retains in-frame rearrangements with V and J assigned. A fraction of the clones does not appear; measured against another copy, unresolved V genes explain less than half of the discrepancy, and the remainder lacks a known reason. The V and J calls and the clone size are those of that table, but D and trimming were determined from the DNA. This sample holds roughly 97,000 clones; 73% were observed only once. The top ten clonotypes cover under 4.5% of the sample.

As encoded in the germline V gene, CDR1 is LGHNA while CDR2 is YNFKEQ. V is pruned by 0 bases and J by 4 bases, leaving 8 bases of the junction without a gene match. Reading from cysteine to phenylalanine, the CDR3 counts 16 amino acids. Kept here is only the CDR3 DNA, which spans 48 bases and is read in frame from base 1. The cohort was made up of several hundred healthy bone marrow donors. At the time of sampling, every cohort member was nominally healthy, though immune exposures that went unrecorded were likely present. The donor was CMV seronegative and was included in the group of over 300 seronegative cohort members. Each donor provided a peripheral blood sample, and peripheral blood mononuclear cells were used for TCR beta sequencing. Genomic DNA extraction from the blood cell samples was performed with the Qiagen DNeasy Blood Extraction Kit.

Recombination joined TRBV4-2 with TRBJ1-2, and 7 junctional nucleotides match TRBD1. The source of this sequence is a man aged 40-50 years in good health and CMV-seronegative. Sequenced sample: PBMCs. The CDR3 protein sequence reads: CASSQDRDSLPYGYTF. The sequence in DNA is TGTGCCAGCAGCCAAGACCGGGACAGCTTACCCTATGGCTACACCTTC.